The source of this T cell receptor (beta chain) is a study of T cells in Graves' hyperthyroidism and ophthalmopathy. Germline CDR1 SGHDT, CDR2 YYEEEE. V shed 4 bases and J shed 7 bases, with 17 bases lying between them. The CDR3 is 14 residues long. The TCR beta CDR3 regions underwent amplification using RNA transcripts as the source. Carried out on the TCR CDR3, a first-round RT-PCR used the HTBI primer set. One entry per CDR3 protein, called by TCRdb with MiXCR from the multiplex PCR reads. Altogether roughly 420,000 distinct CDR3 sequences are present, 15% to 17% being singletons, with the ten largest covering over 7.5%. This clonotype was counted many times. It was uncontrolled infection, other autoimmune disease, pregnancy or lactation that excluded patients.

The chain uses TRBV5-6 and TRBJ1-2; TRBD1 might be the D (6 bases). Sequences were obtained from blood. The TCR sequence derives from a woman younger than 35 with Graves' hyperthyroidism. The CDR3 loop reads CASSAGQFFGGYTF. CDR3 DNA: TGTGCCAGCAGCGCAGGACAGTTTTTCGGTGGCTACACCTTC.